The 26 T cell receptor beta chains given below trace back to one sample, sequenced in a study of cytomegalovirus exposure and HLA in healthy donors. PCR involved 60 Vbeta and 13 Jbeta primers. Here immunoSEQ multiplex PCR was the method, and the copy in TCRdb shows in-frame clones only, minus some. The sample consists of about 97,000 clones, 60% to 75% of them appearing once. The sample taken for sequencing was PBMCs. These receptors came from a woman between 40 and 50 years old in good health and CMV-seronegative.

The CDR3 here is CASSQDGLAGKGEQYF. The DNA for the CDR3 is TGTGCCAGCAGCCAAGATGGTCTAGCGGGAAAGGGCGAGCAGTACTTC. This chain links TRBV4-2 with TRBJ2-7; TRBD2 matches 9 bases. CDR1 and CDR2 from the germline V gene are LGHNA and YNFKEQ. The ends lost 0 bases at V and 6 bases at J; junction bases unmatched: 9. The CDR3 is made up of 16 amino acids.

The rearrangement uses TRBV9 and TRBJ2-5; D possibly corresponds to TRBD1 (6 bases). Germline CDR1 reads SGDLS; CDR2 reads YYNGEE. V gave up 4 bases and J gave up 3 bases, with 16 bases separating them. The CDR3 is made up of 15 amino acids. In DNA, the CDR3 is TGTGCCAGCAGCTATTCACAGGGTTTGGAAGAGACCCAGTACTTC. Translation gives CASSYSQGLEETQYF. Using reference TRBV9 and TRBJ2-5 for the parts outside the CDR3, the full variable domain is DSGVTQTPKHLITATGQRVTLRCSPRSGDLSVYWYQQSLDQGLQFLIQYYNGEERAKGNILERFSAQQFPDLHSELNLSSLELGDSALYFCASSYSQGLEETQYFGPGTRLLVL.

V usage is TRBV7-8 and J usage is TRBJ2-5; no clear D. The DNA end is a closer match to TRBJ2-7, so the J assignment may be wrong. The CDR3 is made up of 16 amino acids. From germline, CDR1 is SGHVS and CDR2 FQNEAQ. The CDR3 DNA follows: TGTGCCAGCAGCTTGGTTGAGATGCGGATACCTTACGAGCAGTACTTC. Translation gives CASSLVEMRIPYEQYF.

The chain carries TRBV5-5 and TRBJ2-5; 8 bases line up with TRBD2. CDR1 SGHKS and CDR2 YYEKEE come from the germline V gene (reference sequence). Trimming took 5 bases from V and 5 from J; bases not matched to a gene: 11. This CDR3 region has 15 residues. CDR3 region: CASSILTGLEETQYF. DNA of the CDR3: TGTGCCAGCAGTATCCTTACGGGACTAGAGGAGACCCAGTACTTC. Drawing the rest from reference TRBV5-5 and TRBJ2-5, the complete variable domain is DAGVTQSPTHLIKTRGQQVTLRCSPISGHKSVSWYQQVLGQGPQFIFQYYEKEERGRGNFPDRFSARQFPNYSSELNVNALLLGDSALYLCASSILTGLEETQYFGPGTRLLVL.

CDR3 sequence reads: CASSINPGQGAGEQFF. CDR3 sequence (DNA): TGTGCCAGCAGCATAAATCCGGGACAGGGGGCAGGTGAGCAGTTCTTC. The J gene is TRBJ2-1, the V gene TRBV11-1; 12 bases fit TRBD1. The CDR3 consists of 16 residues. Germline V CDR1 and CDR2: SGHAT, FQDESV (reference sequence). V shed 5 bases, J shed 9 bases, and the junction held 11 bases outside the gene matches. Together with reference TRBV11-1 and TRBJ2-1, the CDR3 gives the full variable domain: EAEVAQSPRYKITEKSQAVAFWCDPISGHATLYWYRQILGQGPELLVQFQDESVVDDSQLPKDRFSAERLKGVDSTLKIQPAELGDSAMYLCASSINPGQGAGEQFFGPGTRLTVL.

The CDR3 coding sequence is TGTGCCAGCAGCCCCGGGGCTAACTATGGCTACACCTTC. Encoded protein: CASSPGANYGYTF. The J gene is TRBJ1-2, the V gene TRBV7-8; D remains unclear. The CDR3 length is 13 residues. Trimming stripped 5 bases from V and 0 bases from J, with 7 bases between. Germline V gene data show CDR1 as SGHVS and CDR2 as FQNEAQ. Looking up the rest from reference TRBV7-8 and TRBJ1-2 gives the full variable domain: GAGVSQSPRYKVAKRGQDVALRCDPISGHVSLFWYQQALGQGPEFLTYFQNEAQLDKSGLPSDRFFAERPEGSVSTLKIQRTQQEDSAVYLCASSPGANYGYTFGSGTRLTVV.

This chain joins TRBV5-1 and TRBJ1-4; perhaps TRBD1 as D (5 bases). Germline V gene lookup returns CDR1 SGHRS and CDR2 YFSETQ. Deletions cut 10 bases from V and 11 bases from J, with 18 bases between. This CDR3 has 12 residues. CDR3 region: CACAGEDGKLFF. CDR3 coding DNA: TGCGCCTGCGCGGGGGAGGATGGCAAACTGTTTTTT.

V usage is TRBV28 and J usage is TRBJ2-7, with 8 bases matching TRBD2. The V gene's germline CDR1 is MDHEN and CDR2 SYDVKM. CDR3 length equals 20 residues. V was pared by 7 bases and J by 3 bases, with 26 bases of the junction left unmatched. The CDR3 is CASTDKRRLSGAPSGYEQYF. CDR3 coding DNA: TGTGCCAGCACTGATAAAAGGAGACTTAGCGGGGCCCCGTCGGGCTACGAGCAGTACTTC.

The chain couples TRBV9 to TRBJ2-7; no clear D. This CDR3 spans 14 amino acids. CDR1 and CDR2 from the germline V gene are SGDLS and YYNGEE. Trimming stripped 4 bases from V and 3 bases from J, with 14 bases between. CDR3 region: CASSRVRPHYEQYF. Here the CDR3 DNA reads TGTGCCAGCAGCCGGGTTCGACCCCACTACGAGCAGTACTTC.

V usage is TRBV30 and J usage is TRBJ1-2; D not certain. CDR1 is GTSNPN, CDR2 SVGIG, per germline (reference sequence). V lost 1 base, J lost 4 bases, and 7 bases lay in between. CDR3 length: 12 residues. The CDR3 DNA follows: TGTGCCTGGAGTGAGACTCTCTATGGCTACACCTTC. Translating it yields CAWSETLYGYTF. Combining the CDR3 with reference TRBV30 and TRBJ1-2 gives the whole variable domain SQTIHQWPATLVQPVGSPLSLECTVEGTSNPNLYWYRQAAGRGLQLLFYSVGIGQISSEVPQNLSASRPQDRQFILSSKKLLLSDSGFYLCAWSETLYGYTFGSGTRLTVV.

Concerning this clone itself: Other DNA sequences in this sample translate to the same CDR3. The rearrangement links TRBV7-9 to TRBJ2-2, with a tentative D call TRBD1 (6 bases). Looked up from germline, CDR1 is SEHNR and CDR2 is FQNEAQ (reference sequence). The V gene lost 4 bases and the J gene lost 6 bases, with 6 bases spanning the gap. The CDR3 has 12 amino acids. The CDR3 region is CASSSGAGELFF. The CDR3 DNA reads TGTGCCAGCAGCTCAGGGGCCGGGGAGCTGTTTTTT. Looking up the rest from reference TRBV7-9 and TRBJ2-2 gives the full variable domain: DTGVSQNPRHKITKRGQNVTFRCDPISEHNRLYWYRQTLGQGPEFLTYFQNEAQLEKSRLLSDRFSAERPKGSFSTLEIQRTEQGDSAMYLCASSSGAGELFFGEGSRLTVL.

The J gene is TRBJ1-2, the V gene TRBV6-1; 8 bases map to TRBD1. The CDR3 is 15 amino acids. With V trimmed by 6 bases and J by 6 bases, 12 bases remained unmatched. Looked up from germline, CDR1 is MNHNS and CDR2 is SASEGT. The CDR3 reads CASRSLRQGFDGYTF. CDR3 DNA sequence: TGTGCCAGCAGATCCCTCCGACAGGGGTTCGATGGCTACACCTTC.

This chain links TRBV5-1 with TRBJ2-2; D might be TRBD1 (5 bases). Germline assignment: CDR1 SGHRS and CDR2 YFSETQ. Between the trimmed V and J ends, which lost 3 bases and 0 bases, there was a span of 6 bases. The CDR3 consists of 14 residues. CDR3 region: CASSSTANTGELFF. The CDR3 coding sequence is TGCGCCAGCAGCTCGACAGCGAACACCGGGGAGCTGTTTTTT.

The rearrangement links TRBV28 to TRBJ2-2; D is undetermined. The CDR3 runs 14 residues. V gave up 7 bases and J gave up 3 bases, with 12 bases separating them. The germline CDR1 and CDR2 sequences are MDHEN and SYDVKM. In DNA, the CDR3 is TGTGCCAGCAATCCGGTTATTTACACCGGGGAGCTGTTTTTT. This gives the protein CASNPVIYTGELFF.

CDR3 sequence: CSVQASVATGELFF. The CDR3 DNA reads TGCAGCGTTCAGGCTAGCGTAGCGACCGGGGAGCTGTTTTTT. The V gene is TRBV29-1, the J gene TRBJ2-2; D may be TRBD2 (6 bases). Between the trimmed V and J ends, which lost 5 bases and 5 bases, there was a span of 15 bases. Germline-derived CDR1 and CDR2 are SQVTM and ANQGSEA. This CDR3 comprises 14 residues.

Points on this clone: Other DNA variants within this sample encode the same CDR3. V usage is TRBV2 and J usage is TRBJ2-7; D possibly corresponds to TRBD1 (5 bases). Trimming pared 8 bases from V and 5 bases from J, leaving 16 bases between. The CDR3 runs 13 residues. Germline CDR1 is SNHLY and CDR2 is FYNNEI. The CDR3 bases are TGTGCCAGCGGGCGGCAGGGCTGGGACGAGCAGTACTTC. It translates to CASGRQGWDEQYF.

In its sample, this clone was seen a few times. The chain links TRBV5-4 to TRBJ2-1, with TRBD2 matching over 10 bases. Germline trimming cut 1 base from V and 5 bases from J; bases unmatched to any gene: 3. In germline, CDR1 is SGHNT, CDR2 YYREEE (reference sequence). The CDR3 extends over 15 amino acids. Here the CDR3 reads CASSLKLAGNNEQFF. CDR3 DNA: TGTGCCAGCAGCTTGAAACTAGCGGGGAACAATGAGCAGTTCTTC. Complete variable domain (other parts from reference TRBV5-4 and TRBJ2-1): ETGVTQSPTHLIKTRGQQVTLRCSSQSGHNTVSWYQQALGQGPQFIFQYYREEENGRGNFPPRFSGLQFPNYSSELNVNALELDDSALYLCASSLKLAGNNEQFFGPGTRLTVL.

The V gene is TRBV19, the J gene TRBJ2-5, with D maybe TRBD2 (5 bases). Germline V lookup: CDR1 LNHDA, CDR2 SQIVND (reference sequence). The CDR3 covers 15 residues. V lost 2 bases, J lost 4 bases, and 14 bases lay in between. The CDR3 protein is CASSIPQLGRETQYF. The DNA of the CDR3 is TGTGCCAGTAGTATACCCCAACTAGGAAGAGAGACCCAGTACTTC.

Turning to this clone: One end of the junction varies from germline; a read error may be responsible. The gene calls are TRBV29-1 and TRBJ2-7; 13 nucleotides line up with TRBD2. The CDR3 consists of 14 residues. The germline gives CDR1 SQVTM, CDR2 ANQGSEA. CDR3 residues: CSVEGTSGAYEQYF. The DNA for the CDR3 is TGCAGCGTAGAAGGGACTAGCGGGGCCTACGAGCAGTACTTC.

The chain links TRBV19 to TRBJ2-3, with 8 bases that match TRBD2. The CDR3 spans 14 residues. J was trimmed by 2 bases and V by 5 bases; bases with no gene match: 3. Germline V lookup: CDR1 LNHDA, CDR2 SQIVND (reference sequence). CDR3 protein: CASSVGLATDTQYF. The CDR3 DNA reads as TGTGCCAGTAGTGTTGGACTAGCCACAGATACGCAGTATTTT.

V and J are TRBV6-1 and TRBJ2-5, with D possibly being TRBD2 (7 bases). Deletions cut 8 bases from V and 0 bases from J, with 16 bases between. This CDR3 comprises 15 residues. Germline V gene lookup returns CDR1 MNHNS and CDR2 SASEGT. The CDR3 reads CASRGAKRYQETQYF. In DNA form, the CDR3 reads TGTGCCAGCCGGGGGGCAAAACGGTACCAAGAGACCCAGTACTTC.

The V and J genes are TRBV10-1 and TRBJ1-1, with a weak D call TRBD1 (6 bases). V was pared by 9 bases and J by 1 base, with 12 bases between. Germline CDR1 WNHNN, CDR2 SYGVQD (reference sequence). The CDR3 covers 13 residues. CDR3 coding DNA: TGCGCCAGGACAGGAGACTCGAACACTGAAGCTTTCTTT. Translation gives CARTGDSNTEAFF.

The rearrangement uses TRBV5-1 and TRBJ2-5; 9 bases fit TRBD1. Germline V lookup: CDR1 SGHRS, CDR2 YFSETQ. This CDR3 region has 15 residues. Unmatched junction bases numbered 9, after V lost 4 bases and J lost 5 bases. The DNA of the CDR3 is TGCGCCAGCAGCACAGGACAGGGGAGTTGGGAGACCCAGTACTTC. It specifies CASSTGQGSWETQYF.

With regard to this clone: Mismatch with germline at one junction end may stem from a read error. The CDR3 region is CSSSPPLGDRVYEQYF. CDR3 in DNA: TGTTCCAGCAGCCCCCCTTTAGGGGACAGGGTCTACGAGCAGTACTTC. The chain couples TRBV7-3 to TRBJ2-7; 9 bases agree with TRBD1. The germline V gene encodes CDR1 SGHTA and CDR2 FQGTGA. This CDR3 is 16 amino acids long.

V gene TRBV6-5 combines with J gene TRBJ2-3; 7 nucleotides line up with TRBD2. Trimming at V came to 5 bases and at J to 6 bases, leaving 11 bases not matched to a gene. Looked up from germline, CDR1 is MNHEY and CDR2 is SVGAGI. This CDR3 has 15 amino acids. CDR3 sequence (DNA): TGTGCCAGCAGTCCTCCTCGGGCAGCGGGGGATACGCAGTATTTT. This encodes CASSPPRAAGDTQYF.

The V call is TRBV19, the J call TRBJ2-6; 7 bases fit TRBD1. J was trimmed by 2 bases and V by 7 bases; bases with no gene match: 8. The CDR3 contains 16 residues. The germline V gene encodes CDR1 LNHDA and CDR2 SQIVND (reference sequence). The CDR3 sequence: CASTNRGSAGANVLTF. The CDR3 nucleotides are TGTGCCAGTACCAACAGGGGCTCGGCTGGGGCCAACGTCCTGACTTTC.